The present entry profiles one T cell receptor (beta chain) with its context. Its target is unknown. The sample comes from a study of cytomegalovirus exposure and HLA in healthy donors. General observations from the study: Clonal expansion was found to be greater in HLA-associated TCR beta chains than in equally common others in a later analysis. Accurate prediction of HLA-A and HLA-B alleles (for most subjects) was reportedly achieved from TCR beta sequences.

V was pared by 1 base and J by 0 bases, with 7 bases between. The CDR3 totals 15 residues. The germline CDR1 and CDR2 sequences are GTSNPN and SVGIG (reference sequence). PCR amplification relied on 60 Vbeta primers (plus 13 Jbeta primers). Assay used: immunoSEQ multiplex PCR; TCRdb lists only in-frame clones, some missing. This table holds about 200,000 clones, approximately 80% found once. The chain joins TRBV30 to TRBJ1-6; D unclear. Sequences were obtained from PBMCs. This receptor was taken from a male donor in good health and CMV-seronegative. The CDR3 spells CAWSGRLSYNSPLHF. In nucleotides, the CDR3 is TGTGCCTGGAGTGGCAGACTCTCCTATAATTCACCCCTCCACTTT.